This T cell receptor beta chain appears in the sequencing data of a study of blood T cell repertoires in COVID-19. Authors' processing steps: Amplification of reference gene primers was used by the study to estimate nucleated cell counts. Generated by immunoSEQ multiplex PCR, the TCRdb table keeps only in-frame clones and is missing some. The DNA gave D and trimming, while V, J and clone size come from that table. The sample lists some 500,000 clones; 85% to 90% were seen once. The CDR3 covers 17 residues. The germline CDR1 and CDR2 sequences are LGHNA and YNFKEQ. V lost 1 base to trimming and J lost 5 bases; unmatched junction nucleotides: 11.

The sequence was obtained from a woman aged 45-59 years with COVID-19, enrolled during active disease. V usage is TRBV4-2 and J usage is TRBJ1-1, with 9 bases fitting TRBD1. The sample was peripheral blood. The CDR3 protein is CASSQVLGGQGLTEAFF. The CDR3 DNA reads as TGTGCCAGCAGCCAAGTTTTGGGGGGACAGGGATTGACTGAAGCTTTCTTT.